Listed here are 27 T cell receptor beta chains from one sample, sequenced in a study of CD8 T cells in ankylosing spondylitis. Study results and limitations: What appeared characteristic of ankylosing spondylitis blood was a TCR beta motif of about eight highly homologous variants.

The antigens these receptors bind are not known. TCRdb re-called the 5' RACE reads through MiXCR, storing one row per CDR3 protein. Among some 840,000 distinct CDR3 sequences listed, approximately 10% were seen once. Sequenced sample: blood, either unsorted or a sorted T cell fraction (not recorded which). These receptors were collected from a male donor with ankylosing spondylitis.

Many counts were recorded for this clonotype. This rearrangement joins TRBV7-9 to TRBJ1-6; D not certain. Germline V lookup: CDR1 SEHNR, CDR2 FQNEAQ (reference sequence). This CDR3 spans 12 amino acids. With 1 base removed from V and 7 bases from J, the gap between germline ends came to 2 bases. This CDR3 is CASSLGNSPLHF. The CDR3 DNA reads as TGTGCCAGCAGCTTAGGGAATTCACCCCTCCACTTT.

This clonotype was detected only a few times. The chain has TRBV20-1 and TRBJ2-3, with D possibly being TRBD2 (5 bases). The CDR3 is 13 residues long. Trimming left V 7 bases short and J 6 bases short, with 17 bases between. CDR1 DFQATT and CDR2 SNEGSKA come from the germline V gene (reference sequence). CDR3 residues: CSGRARRRDTQYF. The CDR3 DNA follows: TGCAGTGGAAGGGCGAGGAGGCGGGATACGCAGTATTTT.

The sample holds a few counts of this clonotype. The J gene is TRBJ2-2, the V gene TRBV7-9; TRBD2 matches 12 bases. The CDR3 is made up of 16 amino acids. Germline loops: CDR1 SEHNR, CDR2 FQNEAQ (reference sequence). Trimming cost V 5 bases and J 2 bases; bases outside gene matches: 3. CDR3 region: CASSTSGGFNTGELFF. The CDR3 DNA reads TGTGCCAGCAGCACTAGCGGGGGGTTCAACACCGGGGAGCTGTTTTTT.

The rearrangement uses TRBV28 and TRBJ2-7; 8 nucleotides align to TRBD1. In germline, CDR1 is MDHEN, CDR2 SYDVKM. The CDR3 extends over 16 amino acids. V lost 3 bases, J lost 3 bases, and 10 bases stayed unmatched. This CDR3 is CASSFSYRDRIYEQYF. Written as DNA, the CDR3 is TGTGCCAGCAGTTTTTCTTACCGGGACAGGATCTACGAGCAGTACTTC.

This clonotype was detected ten times or more. V gene TRBV10-3 combines with J gene TRBJ2-1, with 10 nucleotides matching TRBD2. CDR1 is ENHRY and CDR2 is SYGVKD in the germline V gene. V trimming: 8 bases; J trimming: 9 bases; junction bases outside the gene matches: 10. The CDR3 consists of 14 residues. The CDR3 coding sequence is TGTGCCATCCATTCGGGGACTAGCGTTGGTGAGCAGTTCTTC. Its protein is CAIHSGTSVGEQFF.

The V gene is TRBV5-6, the J gene TRBJ1-1; 7 bases fit TRBD1. Germline CDR1 is SGHDT and CDR2 is YYEEEE. This CDR3 contains 12 residues. With V trimmed by 4 bases and J by 9 bases, 6 bases remained unmatched. CDR3 in DNA: TGTGCCAGCAGCGTTTACAGGGGTAAAGCTTTCTTT. Amino acid sequence: CASSVYRGKAFF.

This clonotype has just a few counts. The J gene is TRBJ2-7, the V gene TRBV5-1, with 7 bases matching TRBD2. The CDR3 runs 15 residues. Germline V CDR1 and CDR2: SGHRS, YFSETQ. V lost 7 bases to trimming and J lost 0 bases; unmatched junction nucleotides: 10. CDR3 nucleotides: TGCGCCAGCGGTCCTTCGGGAGGTGGCTCCTACGAGCAGTACTTC. It yields the protein CASGPSGGGSYEQYF.

The chain is built from TRBV7-2 and TRBJ2-1; 8 nucleotides line up with TRBD1. From germline, CDR1 is SGHTA and CDR2 FQGNSA. The CDR3 has 15 residues. The junction had 4 bases not matched to a gene; V was cut back by 3 bases and J by 3 bases. The CDR3 protein is CASSFDRGRYNEQFF. The CDR3, as DNA: TGTGCCAGCAGCTTTGACAGGGGACGCTACAATGAGCAGTTCTTC.

In this sample, this clonotype turned up a few times. V usage is TRBV4-3 and J usage is TRBJ2-1; tentative D call: TRBD1 (5 bases). The CDR3 covers 15 residues. Germline-derived CDR1 and CDR2 are LGHNA and YSLEER. Trimming took 0 bases from V and 0 from J, leaving 6 bases between them. Written as DNA, the CDR3 is TGCGCCAGCAGCCAAGACAGGGTCTCCTACAATGAGCAGTTCTTC. Encoded protein: CASSQDRVSYNEQFF.

Many counts were recorded for this clonotype. The rearrangement uses TRBV12-3 or TRBV12-4 and TRBJ1-3; D is perhaps TRBD1 (6 bases). The CDR3 totals 14 residues. Trimming shortened V by 4 bases and J by 4 bases, and 11 bases separated the two germline ends. Here the CDR3 reads CASSSNREGNTIYF. The CDR3 DNA reads TGTGCCAGCAGTTCAAACAGGGAGGGAAACACCATATATTTT.

The table lists this clonotype with a few counts. This rearrangement joins TRBV5-5 to TRBJ1-2, with 7 bases lining up with TRBD1. V gave up 2 bases and J gave up 8 bases; unmatched junction bases: 12. The CDR3 runs 15 residues. Germline V gene data show CDR1 as SGHKS and CDR2 as YYEKEE (reference sequence). CDR3 region: CASSFQGDLSWGYTF. The DNA for the CDR3 is TGTGCCAGCAGCTTCCAGGGGGACCTATCTTGGGGCTACACCTTC.

This chain uses TRBV6-1 with TRBJ1-2; 7 nucleotides align to TRBD1. The CDR3 sequence is 14 residues long. Trimming took 6 bases from V and 3 from J; bases not matched to a gene: 7. Germline V CDR1 and CDR2: MNHNS, SASEGT. In DNA, the CDR3 is TGTGCCAGCAGATCGCAGGGGGAAGACTATGGCTACACCTTC. This codes for CASRSQGEDYGYTF.

This clonotype was picked up many times. The rearrangement joins TRBV9 to TRBJ2-1; 11 bases are a match to TRBD1. With V trimmed by 4 bases and J by 9 bases, 9 bases remained unmatched. The CDR3 consists of 15 residues. Germline V gene lookup returns CDR1 SGDLS and CDR2 YYNGEE. The CDR3 DNA reads as TGTGCCAGCAGCTTCGCCGGACAGGGGGCGGTTGAGCAGTTCTTC. Amino acid sequence: CASSFAGQGAVEQFF.

V usage is TRBV29-1 and J usage is TRBJ2-7; the D call may be TRBD1 or TRBD2 (5 bases each). Germline CDR1 SQVTM, CDR2 ANQGSEA. V was shortened by 6 bases and J by 0 bases, with 9 bases between the two germline ends. The CDR3 extends over 12 amino acids. CDR3 nucleotide sequence: TGCAGCGTAACCGGGGCCTCCTACGAGCAGTACTTC. Translating it yields CSVTGASYEQYF.

V usage is TRBV7-2 and J usage is TRBJ1-1, with D possibly being TRBD1 (5 bases). This CDR3 has 12 amino acids. Germline CDR1 reads SGHTA; CDR2 reads FQGNSA. Trimming took off 6 bases at V and 5 bases at J, with 10 bases between the two ends. The CDR3 region is CASRPGRTEAFF. DNA of the CDR3: TGTGCCAGCAGACCAGGGAGGACTGAAGCTTTCTTT. Combining the CDR3 with reference TRBV7-2 and TRBJ1-1 gives the whole variable domain GAGVSQSPSNKVTEKGKDVELRCDPISGHTALYWYRQSLGQGLEFLIYFQGNSAPDKSGLPSDRFSAERTGGSVSTLTIQRTQQEDSAVYLCASRPGRTEAFFGQGTRLTVV.

This clonotype was detected only a few times. The rearrangement joins TRBV20-1 to TRBJ1-2; D unresolved. The V gene's germline CDR1 is DFQATT and CDR2 SNEGSKA (reference sequence). The CDR3 sequence is 13 residues long. CDR3 bases: TGCAGCGGAAATACGGGCCATGACCCTGGCTACACCTTC. This gives the protein CSGNTGHDPGYTF.

In its sample, this clonotype was seen a few times. The V and J genes are TRBV20-1 and TRBJ2-5; D is possibly TRBD1 (6 bases). The V end lost 5 bases, the J end lost 6 bases, and 13 bases lay between the germline ends. The CDR3 is 12 residues long. CDR1 is DFQATT, CDR2 SNEGSKA, per germline (reference sequence). The CDR3 sequence is CSALNRVKTQYF. The CDR3 coding sequence is TGCAGTGCTCTTAACAGGGTTAAGACCCAGTACTTC.

V and J are TRBV9 and TRBJ1-6, with D perhaps TRBD1 (6 bases). Germline V lookup: CDR1 SGDLS, CDR2 YYNGEE. The CDR3 length is 17 residues. V was pared by 3 bases and J by 1 base, with 14 bases between. The CDR3 coding sequence is TGTGCCAGCAGCGGAACAGGGTCAGGATCCTATAATTCACCCCTCCACTTT. Translating it yields CASSGTGSGSYNSPLHF.

This clonotype has only a few counts. The chain carries TRBV10-3 and TRBJ2-3; D is possibly TRBD2 (6 bases). The V end lost 11 bases, the J end lost 5 bases, and 23 bases lay between the germline ends. In germline, CDR1 is ENHRY, CDR2 SYGVKD. The CDR3 length is 15 residues. The CDR3 protein is CAGGKGTVREDTQYF. The CDR3 DNA reads TGTGCCGGGGGGAAGGGAACGGTCAGGGAAGATACGCAGTATTTT.

The chain uses TRBV7-3 and TRBJ2-7, with D perhaps matching TRBD1 or TRBD2 (5 bases each). The CDR3 contains 14 residues. Germline V CDR1 and CDR2: SGHTA, FQGTGA. V lost 2 bases and J 7 bases, leaving 15 bases between the germline ends. The CDR3 bases are TGTGCCAGCAGCTTACTTTGGGACCTTTCGGAGCAGTACTTC. As protein: CASSLLWDLSEQYF.

The table lists this clonotype with a few counts. The chain recombines TRBV4-2 with TRBJ1-2; D is undetermined. V lost 1 base and J 0 bases, leaving 15 bases between the germline ends. From germline, CDR1 is LGHNA and CDR2 YNFKEQ. The CDR3 extends over 17 amino acids. The CDR3 bases are TGTGCCAGCAGCCAAGTAACTGGACGGGGAGCTAACTATGGCTACACCTTC. Protein product: CASSQVTGRGANYGYTF.

This clonotype was detected only a few times. This chain uses TRBV2 with TRBJ2-5; TRBD1 aligns across 9 bases. The trim removed 5 bases at V and 5 bases at J, leaving 6 bases unmatched. CDR1 is SNHLY and CDR2 is FYNNEI in the germline V gene. This CDR3 contains 14 residues. The CDR3 protein is CASSSLTGGETQYF. The CDR3 bases are TGTGCCAGCAGTTCCTTGACAGGGGGGGAGACCCAGTACTTC.

The table lists this clonotype with a few counts. The chain combines TRBV20-1 with TRBJ2-3, with TRBD2 identical over 9 bases. This CDR3 has 14 residues. Germline V lookup: CDR1 DFQATT, CDR2 SNEGSKA (reference sequence). The J segment lost 4 bases and the V segment lost 0 bases, leaving 2 bases of the junction unmatched. Written as DNA, the CDR3 is TGCAGTGCTAGAGATAGCGGGAGCTCAGATACGCAGTATTTT. Its protein is CSARDSGSSDTQYF.

This clonotype was seen more than once but under ten times. The V gene is TRBV20-1, the J gene TRBJ1-1; a possible D gene is TRBD1 (6 bases). Trimming took off 4 bases at V and 4 bases at J, with 10 bases between the two ends. The CDR3 is 12 amino acids. Germline V gene sequence: CDR1 DFQATT, CDR2 SNEGSKA (reference sequence). CDR3 DNA sequence: TGCAGTGCTAAGCAGGGGAGCACTGAAGCTTTCTTT. Amino acid sequence: CSAKQGSTEAFF.

A few counts support this clonotype. This rearrangement joins TRBV2 to TRBJ2-5; D is perhaps TRBD1 or TRBD2 (5 bases each). The V and J ends lost 4 bases and 4 bases respectively, with 10 bases between them. CDR1 is SNHLY and CDR2 is FYNNEI in the germline V gene. The CDR3 contains 13 residues. The CDR3 bases are TGTGCCAGCAGTGTTACGAGGGGAGAGACCCAGTACTTC. It specifies CASSVTRGETQYF.

The genes are TRBV9 and TRBJ1-1; D might be TRBD1 (5 bases). Looked up from germline, CDR1 is SGDLS and CDR2 is YYNGEE. This CDR3 comprises 14 residues. V was trimmed by 1 base and J by 5 bases, leaving 12 bases between them. CDR3: CASSVRGLGTEAFF. In DNA, the CDR3 is TGTGCCAGCAGCGTAAGGGGTCTTGGGACTGAAGCTTTCTTT.

This clonotype was seen many times. The V call is TRBV7-9, the J call TRBJ1-1; possibly TRBD1 for D (5 bases). CDR1 SEHNR and CDR2 FQNEAQ come from the germline V gene (reference sequence). The CDR3 consists of 12 residues. The V and J ends lost 2 bases and 6 bases respectively, with 7 bases between them. CDR3 DNA sequence: TGTGCCAGCAGCTTATGGGGGGCTGAAGCTTTCTTT. Residues: CASSLWGAEAFF.